This T cell receptor (beta chain) was sequenced for a study of T-cell memory formation after mild COVID-19. Each CDR3 protein is one row after TCRdb ran MiXCR on the 5' RACE reads. The sample comprises fewer than 700,000 distinct CDR3 sequences, about 20% of which are singletons, and approximately 8% rests with the top ten. This clonotype has just a few counts. The antigen remains undetermined. Study findings and constraints: Several responding clones turned up in pre-infection memory, indicating that cross-reactive memory may have taken part.

This CDR3 contains 18 residues. The V and J ends lost 4 bases and 4 bases, in that order; junction bases with no gene match: 13. Germline-derived CDR1 and CDR2 are SGHRS and YFSETQ. The rearrangement uses TRBV5-1 and TRBJ1-5; 11 nucleotides agree with TRBD1. This receptor was obtained from an adult woman who had mild COVID-19 (a few samples of this study predate the infection). Cell type and time point are not known. Sequenced: PBMCs or a T cell subset sorted from them (not recorded which). This CDR3 reads CASSLRPIGQGANQPQHF. CDR3 DNA sequence: TGCGCCAGCAGCCTTAGACCGATAGGACAGGGGGCGAATCAGCCCCAGCATTTT.